Listed below are T cell receptor beta chains from one sample, sequenced in a study of memory CD4+ T cells and cytomegalovirus serostatus. Clones were read by immunoSEQ multiplex PCR, and TCRdb kept only the in-frame ones, dropping some. Altogether around 54,000 clones are present, roughly three quarters being singletons, with the ten largest covering approximately 0.7%. The specimen sequenced was memory CD4+ T cells from blood. All receptors come from an adult in good health and CMV-seronegative. CDR3s include the opening cysteine and the closing phenylalanine or tryptophan. The D gene is left open where the match is weak. Clone size is given for some rows only: seen once, a few or many times, or a class if the clone is expanded.

V	D	size	length	J	DNA	CDR3
TRBV28	TRBD2	few	15	TRBJ2-5	TGTGCCAGCAGCGGACTAGCGGGATTCCAAGAGACCCAGTACTTC	CASSGLAGFQETQYF
TRBV11-2	-	few	17	TRBJ2-5	TGTGCCAGCAGCTTAGATCGAAGCGCAACAATCCTAGAGACCCAGTACTTC	CASSLDRSATILETQYF
TRBV30	-	-	15	TRBJ2-5	TGTGCCTGGAGTGACAACACAGGGTTAGGAGAGACCCAGTACTTC	CAWSDNTGLGETQYF
TRBV28	TRBD1	-	17	TRBJ2-7	TGTGCCAGCTTTACAGGGGGCCGAGCGGGACGACCCTACGAGCAGTACTTC	CASFTGGRAGRPYEQYF
TRBV5-5	-	-	12	TRBJ1-2	TGTGCCAGCAGCTTCAGGGCTCATGGCTACACCTTC	CASSFRAHGYTF
TRBV5-4	-	-	14	TRBJ2-7	TGTGCCAGCAGCCCGGAAGCAGGGGTCTACGAGCAGTACTTC	CASSPEAGVYEQYF
TRBV7-8	TRBD1	-	15	TRBJ2-3	TGTGCCAGCAGACAGGGGGCGGGAGTGGCAGATACGCAGTATTTT	CASRQGAGVADTQYF
TRBV19	-	-	13	TRBJ1-2	TGTGCCAGTAGTATAACGACAGAAACGGGCTACACCTTC	CASSITTETGYTF
TRBV27	-	-	17	TRBJ2-2	TGTGCCAGCAGTTTAGGTGGTCACCCAGATTACACCGGGGAGCTGTTTTTT	CASSLGGHPDYTGELFF
TRBV19	-	few	15	TRBJ1-5	TGTGCCAGTAGCTCGGACAGCTATAGCAATCAGCCCCAGCATTTT	CASSSDSYSNQPQHF
TRBV2	TRBD2	few	15	TRBJ2-5	TGTGCCAGCAGTGCTAGCGGGGCATACCAAGAGACCCAGTACTTC	CASSASGAYQETQYF
TRBV6-1	-	-	12	TRBJ1-2	TGTGCCAGCAGTATACAGGGTAAAGGCTACACCTTC	CASSIQGKGYTF
TRBV27	TRBD2	-	17	TRBJ2-5	TGTGCCAGCAGTTCCGAGGGACTAGCGGGAAGAGGAAAGACCCAGTACTTC	CASSSEGLAGRGKTQYF
TRBV27	-	-	15	TRBJ2-7	TGTGCCAGCAGTTTATATTCGGAGTCCAACTACGAGCAGTACTTC	CASSLYSESNYEQYF
TRBV14	-	-	13	TRBJ1-1	TGTGCCAGCAGCCGGTATCTCAGCACTGAAGCTTTCTTT	CASSRYLSTEAFF
TRBV14	TRBD2	-	17	TRBJ2-3	TGTGCCAGCAGCCACGACTGGACTAGCGGGAGCACAGATACGCAGTATTTT	CASSHDWTSGSTDTQYF
TRBV28	-	few	14	TRBJ2-7	TGTGCCAGCAGTTTACTTCGGCTAACCTACGAGCAGTACTTC	CASSLLRLTYEQYF
TRBV28	-	-	15	TRBJ2-6	TGTGCCAGCAGTTTGGACAGCTCTGGGGCCAACGTCCTGACTTTC	CASSLDSSGANVLTF
TRBV19	TRBD2	-	18	TRBJ2-1	TGTGCCAGTAGTATTGGGCCTGGCTCTAGCGGGAGTGTCAATGAGCAGTTCTTC	CASSIGPGSSGSVNEQFF
TRBV4-1	-	-	14	TRBJ2-3	TGCGCCAGCAGCCAGGGGGCTAGCACAGATACGCAGTATTTT	CASSQGASTDTQYF
TRBV28	TRBD2	-	15	TRBJ2-2	TGTGCCAGCAGCCTAGCGGGAGTTAGCACCGGGGAGCTGTTTTTT	CASSLAGVSTGELFF
TRBV27	TRBD2	-	16	TRBJ2-7	TGTGCCAGCAGTCCGCGACTAGCGGGAAAATCGTACGAGCAGTACTTC	CASSPRLAGKSYEQYF
TRBV27	-	-	15	TRBJ2-1	TGTGCCAGCAGTTTAACAGGTCTTTCCTACAATGAGCAGTTCTTC	CASSLTGLSYNEQFF
TRBV19	TRBD1	-	15	TRBJ2-2	TGTGCCAGTACCGCCGGGACAGAAAACACCGGGGAGCTGTTTTTT	CASTAGTENTGELFF
TRBV5-4	-	-	14	TRBJ2-7	TGTGCCAGCAGCTCGCAGGGAGTATCCTACGAGCAGTACTTC	CASSSQGVSYEQYF
TRBV9	TRBD2	few	17	TRBJ2-3	TGTGCCAGCAGCGCCGGACTAGCGGGAGCCCGCACAGATACGCAGTATTTT	CASSAGLAGARTDTQYF
TRBV2	-	-	14	TRBJ2-3	TGTGCCAGCAGTGAAGAAGGACAAGGGGATACGCAGTATTTT	CASSEEGQGDTQYF
TRBV5-1	-	few	15	TRBJ2-3	TGCGCCAGCAGCACCCCAGGTGCTAGCACAGATACGCAGTATTTT	CASSTPGASTDTQYF
TRBV25-1	TRBD1	-	14	TRBJ2-7	TGTGCCAGCAGTGAGTACAGGGGAAGGGGCGAGCAGTACTTC	CASSEYRGRGEQYF
TRBV6-1	-	few	11	TRBJ2-7	TGTGCCACGCAGTTAGGCTACGAGCAGTACTTC	CATQLGYEQYF
TRBV19	TRBD2	-	16	TRBJ2-1	TGTGCCAGTAGCCCAAACCCACTAGCGGGAGGGCATGAGCAGTTCTTC	CASSPNPLAGGHEQFF